The 26 T cell receptor beta chains presented below share a single source sample, sequenced in a study of breast tumors, draining lymph nodes, adjacent tissues. TCRdb ran MiXCR on the multiplex PCR reads and lists one entry per CDR3 protein. The sample has some 100,000 distinct CDR3 sequences, 21% seen once; the top ten hold roughly 1.3%. Axillary draining lymph nodes of breast cancer patients supplied the node samples. The sequenced sample consisted of axillary lymph node tissue. The receptors here all came from a female donor with breast cancer. Some clones in this sample may be carry-over from other donors' samples.

The table lists this clonotype with many counts. J is TRBJ2-7 and V is TRBV6-1; D unresolved. The CDR3 runs 12 residues. Trimming left V 0 bases short and J 4 bases short, with 4 bases between. CDR1 is MNHNS, CDR2 SASEGT, per germline. The CDR3 sequence: CASSEAAYEQYF. CDR3 nucleotide sequence: TGTGCCAGCAGTGAAGCGGCGTACGAGCAGTACTTC.

This clonotype occurred many times. The rearrangement links TRBV19 to TRBJ1-5; 7 positions agree with TRBD1. Trimming removed 9 bases from V and 2 bases from J; junction bases left unmatched: 4. The CDR3 totals 13 residues. Looked up from germline, CDR1 is LNHDA and CDR2 is SQIVND (reference sequence). The CDR3 nucleotides read TGTGCCAGCAGTGGGACAGGCAATCAGCCCCAGCATTTT. This translates into CASSGTGNQPQHF.

This clonotype was detected ten times or more. This chain connects TRBV7-3 to TRBJ2-1; the match to TRBD2 covers 7 bases. This CDR3 is built from 13 residues. Germline V gives CDR1 SGHTA, CDR2 FQGTGA. Unmatched junction bases numbered 7, after V lost 3 bases and J lost 11 bases. The CDR3 protein is CASSFQPGGKQFF. CDR3 nucleotides: TGTGCCAGCAGCTTCCAGCCCGGGGGGAAGCAGTTCTTC.

This clonotype has more than one count but fewer than ten. V usage is TRBV28 and J usage is TRBJ1-5; unclear D gene. Germline CDR1 reads MDHEN; CDR2 reads SYDVKM. V lost 6 bases and J lost 0, with 9 bases in between. The CDR3 has 14 residues. This chain's CDR3 is CASSRLNSNQPQHF. The CDR3 nucleotides are TGTGCCAGCAGCCGCCTTAATAGCAATCAGCCCCAGCATTTT.

This clonotype was counted ten times or more. This rearrangement joins TRBV11-1 to TRBJ2-7, with 9 positions matching TRBD1. The V gene's germline CDR1 is SGHAT and CDR2 FQDESV (reference sequence). The trim removed 5 bases at V and 5 bases at J, leaving 10 bases unmatched. The CDR3 has 15 residues. CDR3 sequence: CASSIWDRDPHEQYF. The CDR3 DNA follows: TGTGCCAGCAGCATCTGGGACAGGGACCCCCACGAGCAGTACTTC.

This clonotype was counted at least ten times. The J gene is TRBJ2-7, the V gene TRBV6-2 or TRBV6-3; D uncertain. CDR1 and CDR2 from the germline V gene are MNHEY and SVGEGT. The CDR3 spans 13 residues. V shed 5 bases and J shed 3 bases, with 11 bases lying between them. CDR3 nucleotide sequence: TGTGCCAGCAGTGACACCCGAGGCTACGAGCAGTACTTC. Amino acids: CASSDTRGYEQYF.

In regard to this clonotype: A much more abundant neighbour one base away suggests this may be a read error. This chain connects TRBV7-9 to TRBJ1-4, with TRBD1 matching over 7 bases. CDR1 is SEHNR and CDR2 is FQNEAQ in the germline V gene (reference sequence). The CDR3 has 15 amino acids. The CDR3: CASSLTTGAREKLSF. The CDR3 coding sequence is TGTGCCAGCAGCTTAACTACAGGGGCGAGAGAAAAACTGTCTTTT.

This clonotype has ten or more counts. The genes are TRBV7-9 and TRBJ2-1; 8 bases are a match to TRBD1. Trimming cost V 5 bases and J 3 bases; bases outside gene matches: 9. Germline lookup yields CDR1 SEHNR and CDR2 FQNEAQ (reference sequence). The CDR3 has 16 residues. The CDR3 DNA sequence: TGTGCCAGCAGCCCGAGGACAGGGTTAAGCTACAATGAGCAGTTCTTC. Translation gives CASSPRTGLSYNEQFF. The full variable domain, in which reference TRBV7-9 and TRBJ2-1 provide the parts outside the CDR3, is DTGVSQNPRHKITKRGQNVTFRCDPISEHNRLYWYRQTLGQGPEFLTYFQNEAQLEKSRLLSDRFSAERPKGSFSTLEIQRTEQGDSAMYLCASSPRTGLSYNEQFFGPGTRLTVL.

This clonotype has a count of ten or more. The V gene is TRBV12-3 or TRBV12-4, the J gene TRBJ2-3; TRBD2 matches at 7 bases. Unmatched junction bases numbered 11, after V lost 5 bases and J lost 3 bases. This CDR3 has 16 residues. CDR3 bases: TGTGCCAGCAGTACCCTGGGGGGGTGGACAACAGATACGCAGTATTTT. Its translation: CASSTLGGWTTDTQYF.

This clonotype was detected many times. The DNA of the CDR3 is TGTGCCAGCAGCTCCCTTATGGACCACGAGTATTTT. This codes for CASSSLMDHEYF. The chain uses TRBV7-9 and TRBJ2-3; D gene ambiguous. The CDR3 has 12 amino acids. Germline values: CDR1 SEHNR, CDR2 FQNEAQ (reference sequence). V lost 4 bases to trimming and J lost 13 bases, with 15 bases between them.

Many counts were recorded for this clonotype. The chain uses TRBV2 and TRBJ1-2; D gene unclear. The CDR3 loop spans 11 amino acids. Deletions cut 3 bases from V and 9 bases from J, with 8 bases between. Germline CDR1 SNHLY, CDR2 FYNNEI. The CDR3 DNA follows: TGTGCCAGCAGTGAGGGTAGTAGCTACACCTTC. This codes for CASSEGSSYTF. Full variable domain (rest looked up from reference TRBV2 and TRBJ1-2): EPEVTQTPSHQVTQMGQEVILRCVPISNHLYFYWYRQILGQKVEFLVSFYNNEISEKSEIFDDQFSVERPDGSNFTLKIRSTKLEDSAMYFCASSEGSSYTFGSGTRLTVV.

This clonotype was observed many times. The chain carries TRBV4-1 and TRBJ2-1, with D possibly being TRBD1 or TRBD2 (7 bases each). This CDR3 contains 14 residues. V was cut by 1 base and J by 5 bases, with 9 bases left in between. Germline V lookup: CDR1 MGHRA, CDR2 YSYEKL. For the CDR3, the DNA is TGCGCCAGCAGCCAAGCAGGGGGGGACAATGAGCAGTTCTTC. Amino acid sequence: CASSQAGGDNEQFF.

The chain carries TRBV28 and TRBJ1-2; the D gene is possibly TRBD1 (6 bases). Trimming pared 5 bases from V and 6 bases from J, leaving 19 bases between. Germline V lookup: CDR1 MDHEN, CDR2 SYDVKM. CDR3 length: 15 amino acids. As DNA, the CDR3 is TGTGCCAGCAGTAGGCCGGACAGCCTTTCCCATGGCTACACCTTC. Its translation is CASSRPDSLSHGYTF.

This clonotype was counted at least ten times. This chain links TRBV7-2 with TRBJ2-7; 7 nucleotides align to TRBD1. Germline values: CDR1 SGHTA, CDR2 FQGNSA. There are 14 residues in the CDR3. V dropped 5 bases and J dropped 1; count of bases not matched to a gene: 5. The CDR3 nucleotides are TGTGCCAGCAGCCTATGGACAGGATCCTACGAGCAGTACTTC. Its protein is CASSLWTGSYEQYF.

V is TRBV5-1 and J is TRBJ1-2, with 11 bases aligning to TRBD1. CDR1 and CDR2 (germline): SGHRS, YFSETQ. Trimming took 1 base from V and 7 from J; bases not matched to a gene: 3. This CDR3 has 14 amino acids. The CDR3 coding sequence is TGCGCCAGCAGCTTGTGGACAGGGGGCATTGGCTACACCTTC. This codes for CASSLWTGGIGYTF.

About this clonotype: This could be a read error, since a much larger clone is one nucleotide away. The V call is TRBV4-1, the J call TRBJ1-6; no reliable D call. This CDR3 has 14 residues. Germline assignment: CDR1 MGHRA and CDR2 YSYEKL. CDR3 DNA sequence: TGCGCCAGCAGCCCCCCAATCTATAATTCACCCCCCCACTTT. This encodes CASSPPIYNSPPHF.

This clonotype has ten or more counts. V is TRBV12-5 and J is TRBJ2-5, with 12 bases identical to TRBD2. The CDR3 is made up of 16 amino acids. CDR1 and CDR2 (germline): LGHNT, FRNRAP. Trimming at V came to 3 bases and at J to 5 bases, leaving 7 bases not matched to a gene. The CDR3 DNA is TGTGCTAGTGGTTTCGGACTAGCGGGGCCCGGGGAGACCCAGTACTTC. It codes for CASGFGLAGPGETQYF.

This clonotype occurred a few times. A read error is possible here, since a much larger clone lies one base away. The chain couples TRBV5-6 to TRBJ1-2; D gene ambiguous. Trimming stripped 6 bases from V and 8 bases from J, with 23 bases between. Germline V CDR1 and CDR2: SGHDT, YYEEEE. This CDR3 contains 15 residues. CDR3 sequence (DNA): TGTGCCAGCACAAATTTGGGCGAACAGAAGTACGGCTACACCTTC. This gives the protein CASTNLGEQKYGYTF.

To note about this clonotype: A much larger clone is a single base away; this may be a read error. The chain recombines TRBV14 with TRBJ2-7; 13 positions match TRBD2. The CDR3 extends over 16 amino acids. Germline V gene lookup returns CDR1 SGHDN and CDR2 FVKESK. The CDR3 sequence: CAGSQVLAGGPYEQYF. The CDR3 DNA follows: TGTGCCGGCAGCCAAGTACTAGCGGGAGGGCCCTACGAGCAGTACTTC.

Concerning this clonotype: Because the CDR3 is missing its conserved closing phenylalanine or tryptophan, this is likely a read error. The limits of the CDR3 on the DNA are not certain, so only TCRdb's listed CDR3 is given. The chain recombines TRBV28 with TRBJ2-1. The CDR3 spans 11 amino acids, including both terminal residues. Germline values: CDR1 MDHEN, CDR2 SYDVKM. The CDR3 spells CASSFNGVWFL.

This clonotype occurred many times. This rearrangement joins TRBV5-1 to TRBJ1-2; 7 positions agree with TRBD1. The CDR3 runs 12 residues. Looked up from germline, CDR1 is SGHRS and CDR2 is YFSETQ. V shed 0 bases and J 7 bases; nucleotides not matched to a gene: 0. The CDR3 DNA follows: TGCGCCAGCAGCTTGGGACAGGGTGGCTACACCTTC. Translation gives CASSLGQGGYTF.

In its sample, this clonotype was seen a few times. Because the CDR3 is missing its conserved closing phenylalanine or tryptophan, this is likely a read error. The chain recombines TRBV19 with TRBJ1-5; D is perhaps TRBD1 (6 bases). The germline V and J ends were trimmed by 4 bases and 6 bases, with 13 bases remaining between them. The germline V gene encodes CDR1 LNHDA and CDR2 SQIVND (reference sequence). This CDR3 contains 14 residues. In DNA form, the CDR3 reads TGTGCCAGTAGTACTCCAGGGGCAGGTCAGCCCCAGCATCTT. Protein product: CASSTPGAGQPQHL.

About this clonotype itself: Germline is not matched at one junction end, which may reflect a read error. The CDR3 here is CASSPHPRQRGLGNYGYPF. CDR3 DNA sequence: TGTGCCAGCAGTCCTCACCCGAGGCAGCGGGGCCTCGGAAACTATGGCTACCCCTTC. V and J are TRBV27 and TRBJ1-2; maybe TRBD1 (5 bases). The germline gives CDR1 MNHEY, CDR2 SMNVEV (reference sequence). The CDR3 is made up of 19 amino acids.

In its sample, this clonotype was seen many times. The chain has TRBV9 and TRBJ1-3; possibly TRBD1 for D (5 bases). From germline, CDR1 is SGDLS and CDR2 YYNGEE. CDR3 length equals 15 residues. The V end was cut by 0 bases, the J end by 3 bases, with 10 bases between. CDR3 DNA sequence: TGTGCCAGCAGCGTAGATGGGGCGTTTGGAAACACCATATATTTT. It translates to CASSVDGAFGNTIYF.

This clonotype was picked up many times. This sequence joins TRBV19 and TRBJ2-7; possibly TRBD1 for D (6 bases). The V gene lost 3 bases and the J gene lost 9 bases, with 27 bases spanning the gap. The CDR3 runs 17 residues. Germline V gives CDR1 LNHDA, CDR2 SQIVND (reference sequence). Here the CDR3 reads CASSMGKGGGTSWRQYF. CDR3 coding DNA: TGTGCCAGTAGTATGGGGAAAGGGGGTGGTACCAGCTGGCGGCAGTACTTC.

This clonotype was picked up many times. This sequence joins TRBV11-2 and TRBJ2-1; 8 nucleotides match TRBD2. Trimming took 1 base from V and 6 from J; bases not matched to a gene: 14. The CDR3 sequence is 18 residues long. Looked up from germline, CDR1 is SGHAT and CDR2 is FQNNGV. Written as DNA, the CDR3 is TGTGCCAGCAGCTTAGGAGGAGGCGGGACGGGAGGGGGCAATGAGCAGTTCTTC. This codes for CASSLGGGGTGGGNEQFF.